The source of this T cell receptor (beta chain) is a study of T cell responses to AZD1222 COVID-19 vaccine. Germline CDR1 is LGHNA and CDR2 is YSLEER. Deletions cut 3 bases from V and 7 bases from J, with 15 bases between. This CDR3 spans 14 amino acids. A remark on this clone: What it binds is not known.

The method was immunoSEQ multiplex PCR; TCRdb's version includes in-frame clones alone and lacks a portion of them. The data show about 210,000 clones, around 94% seen once. The study, taken as a whole, reports: Among the donors, most were white British and more were female, and clonal diversity was possibly underestimated.

The source was peripheral blood, collected 28 days after the second dose of the MenACWY control vaccine. The J gene is TRBJ1-2, the V gene TRBV4-3; D unclear. This clonotype was sampled from an adult who received the MenACWY meningococcal vaccine as a control. The DNA for the CDR3 is TGCGCCAGCAGCCAGCGAGAAAATGGTGGTGGCTACACCTTC. Translated, it gives CASSQRENGGGYTF.